The rows below give T cell receptor beta chains drawn from one sample of a study of blood T cell repertoires in COVID-19. Profiled with immunoSEQ multiplex PCR; TCRdb holds only in-frame clones, not every one. The sample includes about 140,000 clones, over 80% of them seen just once. Material for sequencing was PBMCs or T cells enriched from blood (not recorded which). The source is a man in his 70s who had been exposed to COVID-19. Both conserved end residues are part of each CDR3. Fields, in order: D gene, V gene, clone size, J gene, CDR3 DNA, CDR3 protein. The D gene is left open where the match is weak. Rows may omit the clone size; those that give it use once, few, many or a size class.

TRBD2	TRBV6-2/TRBV6-3	few	TRBJ2-7	TGTGCCAGCAGTACCATAGCGGGGGGAAATTACGAGCAGTACTTC	CASSTIAGGNYEQYF
TRBD1	TRBV2	-	TRBJ1-2	TGTGCCAGCAGTTTTCTAATGACAGGGAACGGCTACACCTTC	CASSFLMTGNGYTF
TRBD2	TRBV7-9	-	TRBJ2-5	TGTGCCAGCAGCTTCATCGGGACTAGCGGGGGGATGGAGACCCAGTACTTC	CASSFIGTSGGMETQYF
-	TRBV19	-	TRBJ1-1	TGTGCCAGTTCCTGGAGTTTGAACACTGAAGCTTTCTTT	CASSWSLNTEAFF
-	TRBV5-5	-	TRBJ1-3	TGTGCCAGCAGCTTGGTGACAGTCTCTGGAAACACCATATATTTT	CASSLVTVSGNTIYF
-	TRBV7-6	-	TRBJ1-6	TGTGCCAGCAGCTTAGGTTTCGGGGGTCCCTATAATTCACCCCTCCACTTT	CASSLGFGGPYNSPLHF
-	TRBV29-1	-	TRBJ1-1	TGCAGCGTGGGGGAGGGTACGAACACTGAAGCTTTCTTT	CSVGEGTNTEAFF
-	TRBV27	few	TRBJ1-3	TGTGCCAGCAGTTTGGCCGGGACTGGGGGAAACACCATATATTTT	CASSLAGTGGNTIYF
-	TRBV28	-	TRBJ1-6	TGTGCCAGCAGTTTTGGGGGGTCACCCCTCCACTTT	CASSFGGSPLHF
-	TRBV10-3	-	TRBJ2-7	TGTGCCATCAGTGTACTCCGGGACTTCTCCTACGAGCAGTACTTC	CAISVLRDFSYEQYF
-	TRBV11-2	-	TRBJ1-2	TGTGCCAGCAGCTGGCGATGGGGGGAGTATGGCTACACCTTC	CASSWRWGEYGYTF
-	TRBV2	-	TRBJ2-7	TGTGCCAGCAGTCCGGTAGGTGGGGCCTCCTACGAGCAGTACTTC	CASSPVGGASYEQYF
TRBD1	TRBV28	-	TRBJ1-2	TGTGCCAGCAGTAACAGGGGGCGCGGGTATGGCTACACCTTC	CASSNRGRGYGYTF
-	TRBV27	-	TRBJ1-1	TGTGCCAGCAGTTCTCTCGACAGGAACACTGAAGCTTTCTTT	CASSSLDRNTEAFF
-	TRBV3-1/TRBV3-2	-	TRBJ1-1	TGTGCCAGCAGTCGACAGGTAGGCACTGAAGCTTTCTTT	CASSRQVGTEAFF
-	TRBV7-2	-	TRBJ2-7	TGTGCCAGCAGCCCTGACCTTCGCAGGACAGTGTACGAGCAGTACTTC	CASSPDLRRTVYEQYF
-	TRBV10-2	-	TRBJ1-4	TGCGCCAGCAGTACGACAGTGGCTAATGAAAAACTGTTTTTT	CASSTTVANEKLFF
-	TRBV21-1	-	TRBJ2-3	TGTGCCAGCAGGGACACCTCAGATACGCAGTATTTT	CASRDTSDTQYF
-	TRBV5-1	-	TRBJ1-1	TGCGCCAGCAGCTTTAGTCAAGAGGGCACTGAAGCTTTCTTT	CASSFSQEGTEAFF
-	TRBV9	-	TRBJ2-1	TGTGCCAGCAGCGGGGGACCGGGACTTTTAAATGAGCAGTTCTTC	CASSGGPGLLNEQFF